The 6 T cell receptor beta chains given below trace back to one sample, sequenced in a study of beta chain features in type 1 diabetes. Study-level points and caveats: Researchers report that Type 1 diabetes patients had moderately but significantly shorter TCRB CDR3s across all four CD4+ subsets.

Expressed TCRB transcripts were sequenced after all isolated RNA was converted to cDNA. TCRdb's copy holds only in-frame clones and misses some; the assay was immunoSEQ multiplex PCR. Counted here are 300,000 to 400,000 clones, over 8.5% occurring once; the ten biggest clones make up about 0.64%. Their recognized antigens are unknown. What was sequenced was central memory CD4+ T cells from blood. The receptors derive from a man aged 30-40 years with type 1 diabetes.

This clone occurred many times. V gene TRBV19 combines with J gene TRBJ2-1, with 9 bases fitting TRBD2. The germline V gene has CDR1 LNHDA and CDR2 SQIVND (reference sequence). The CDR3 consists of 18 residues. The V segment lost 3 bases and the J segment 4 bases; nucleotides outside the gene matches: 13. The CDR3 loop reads CASSILTRSSGRYNEQFF. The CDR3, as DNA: TGTGCCAGTAGTATTCTTACCCGGTCCAGCGGGAGGTACAATGAGCAGTTCTTC.

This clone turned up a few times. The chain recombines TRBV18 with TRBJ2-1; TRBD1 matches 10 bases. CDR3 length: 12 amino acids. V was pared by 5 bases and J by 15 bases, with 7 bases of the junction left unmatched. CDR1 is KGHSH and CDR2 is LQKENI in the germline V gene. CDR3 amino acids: CASSSMTGGLFF. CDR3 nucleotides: TGTGCCAGCTCATCTATGACAGGGGGCCTGTTCTTC.

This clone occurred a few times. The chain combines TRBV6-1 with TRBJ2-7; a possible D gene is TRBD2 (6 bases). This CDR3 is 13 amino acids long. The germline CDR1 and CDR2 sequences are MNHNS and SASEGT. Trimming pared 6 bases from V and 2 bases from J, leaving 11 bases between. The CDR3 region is CASSLGGPYEQYF. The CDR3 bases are TGTGCCAGCAGCCTGGGGGGTCCCTACGAGCAGTACTTC.

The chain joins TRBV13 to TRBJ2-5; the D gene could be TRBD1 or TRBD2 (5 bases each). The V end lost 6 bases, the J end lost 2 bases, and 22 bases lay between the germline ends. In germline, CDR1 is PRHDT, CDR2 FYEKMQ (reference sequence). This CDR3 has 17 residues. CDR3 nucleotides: TGTGCCAGCAGGATGACACGTGGGACGCTACGGCAAGAGACCCAGTACTTC. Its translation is CASRMTRGTLRQETQYF. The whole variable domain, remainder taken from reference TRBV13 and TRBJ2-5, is AAGVIQSPRHLIKEKRETATLKCYPIPRHDTVYWYQQGPGQDPQFLISFYEKMQSDKGSIPDRFSAQQFSDYHSELNMSSLELGDSALYFCASRMTRGTLRQETQYFGPGTRLLVL.

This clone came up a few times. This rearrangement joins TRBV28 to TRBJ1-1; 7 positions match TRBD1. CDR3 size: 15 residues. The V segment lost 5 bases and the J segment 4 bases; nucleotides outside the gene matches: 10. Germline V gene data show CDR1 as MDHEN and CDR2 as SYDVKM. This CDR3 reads CASSTTGNGATEAFF. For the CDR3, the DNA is TGTGCCAGCAGTACGACAGGGAATGGGGCCACTGAAGCTTTCTTT.

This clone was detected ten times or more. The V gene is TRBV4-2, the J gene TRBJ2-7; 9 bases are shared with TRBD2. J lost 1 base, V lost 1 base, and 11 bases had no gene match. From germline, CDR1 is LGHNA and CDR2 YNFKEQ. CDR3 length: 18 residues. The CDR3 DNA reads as TGTGCCAGCAGCCAAGGACAGGGCGGCGCGGGAGGGTCCTACGAGCAGTACTTC. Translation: CASSQGQGGAGGSYEQYF.